One sample yielded the 7 T cell receptor beta chains listed below, sequenced in a study of circulating tumor DNA in untreated peripheral T-cell lymphoma. TCRdb's copy holds only in-frame clones and misses some; the assay was immunoSEQ multiplex PCR. The data show approximately 2,000 clones, roughly 84% seen once. Sequencing was performed on cell-free DNA from blood serum. These receptors were obtained from a human donor with peripheral T-cell lymphoma.

The CDR3 nucleotides are TGTGCCAGCAGCCGAAACTACAGGGGCGAGCAGTACTTC. Residues: CASSRNYRGEQYF. J is TRBJ2-7 and V is TRBV14; 7 bases line up with TRBD1. Trimming at V came to 4 bases and at J to 6 bases, leaving 6 bases not matched to a gene. The CDR3 sequence is 13 residues long. Germline V gives CDR1 SGHDN, CDR2 FVKESK. The whole variable domain, filled in from reference TRBV14 and TRBJ2-7, reads EAGVTQFPSHSVIEKGQTVTLRCDPISGHDNLYWYRRVMGKEIKFLLHFVKESKQDESGMPNNRFLAERTGGTYSTLKVQPAELEDSGVYFCASSRNYRGEQYFGPGTRLTVT.

The chain is built from TRBV19 and TRBJ1-1, with D perhaps matching TRBD1 (6 bases). Trimming took 4 bases from V and 0 from J, leaving 12 bases between them. Germline V CDR1 and CDR2: LNHDA, SQIVND (reference sequence). The CDR3 has 15 residues. The CDR3 is CASSTRQALNTEAFF. The CDR3 DNA is TGTGCCAGTAGTACCAGACAGGCTTTGAACACTGAAGCTTTCTTT.

The V gene is TRBV5-1, the J gene TRBJ2-7, with TRBD1 matching 10 bases. Germline V gene data show CDR1 as SGHRS and CDR2 as YFSETQ. The CDR3 spans 14 residues. J was trimmed by 6 bases and V by 2 bases; bases with no gene match: 5. The CDR3 sequence: CASSFGGQGTEQYF. The CDR3 DNA reads as TGCGCCAGCAGCTTCGGGGGACAGGGGACCGAGCAGTACTTC.

This clone was counted a single time. This rearrangement joins TRBV4-3 to TRBJ1-4; unclear D gene. Germline V gives CDR1 LGHNA, CDR2 YSLEER. V lost 0 bases and J lost 4, with 15 bases in between. The CDR3 is 17 amino acids. The CDR3 loop reads CASSQDLSRRINEKLFF. In DNA form, the CDR3 reads TGCGCCAGCAGCCAAGATCTTTCTCGACGGATTAATGAAAAACTGTTTTTT.

The chain has TRBV19 and TRBJ1-2, with D tentatively TRBD1 (5 bases). Trimming removed 8 bases at V and 4 bases at J, with 14 bases between. The CDR3 is 13 amino acids. The germline V gene encodes CDR1 LNHDA and CDR2 SQIVND (reference sequence). CDR3 residues: CASSGTRGYGYTF. In nucleotides, the CDR3 is TGTGCCAGTTCCGGGACCCGGGGCTATGGCTACACCTTC.

The chain couples TRBV5-1 to TRBJ2-2, with 7 bases fitting TRBD1. Germline CDR1 reads SGHRS; CDR2 reads YFSETQ. The CDR3 consists of 14 residues. Unmatched junction bases numbered 3, after V lost 3 bases and J lost 4 bases. CDR3 nucleotides: TGCGCCAGCAGCTCGGGACAGCTCACCGGGGAGCTGTTTTTT. It is translated as CASSSGQLTGELFF.

The chain uses TRBV7-2 and TRBJ2-1; no reliable D call. The CDR3 is 17 amino acids. CDR1 SGHTA and CDR2 FQGNSA come from the germline V gene. Trimming left V 1 base short and J 8 bases short, with 21 bases between. The CDR3: CASSLVMTGPRNDEQFF. For the CDR3, the DNA is TGTGCCAGCAGCTTAGTAATGACCGGCCCCAGAAATGATGAGCAGTTCTTC.